The 30 T cell receptor beta chains in this list originate from one sample, sequenced in a study of beta chain features in type 1 diabetes listed by TCRdb under 2018. The paper as a whole reports these results and caveats: In all four CD4+ subsets, TCRB CDR3 length was moderately but significantly shorter in type 1 diabetes patients.

Their antigen targets remain unknown. To prepare the library, the immunoSEQ multiplex PCR assay was applied. All of the isolated RNA was reverse transcribed with the High Capacity cDNA Reverse Transcription Kit, so expressed TCRB transcripts were sequenced. TCRdb's version of the immuneACCESS table is confined to in-frame rearrangements and falls short of the full clone set. An unresolved V gene accounts for under half of the shortfall where checked; the remainder is of unknown origin. For this sample there are 600,000 or so clones; around 12% appear just once. Clones ranked in the top ten supply roughly 0.12% of the sample. The sample comprised naive CD4+ T cells from blood. Per the publication, the cell subset or site label means: true naive CD4+ T cells. Receptors were obtained from a man aged 30-40 years with type 1 diabetes.

The CDR3: CASMTQGAQTQYF. CDR3 nucleotides: TGTGCCAGCATGACACAGGGTGCACAGACCCAGTACTTC. This chain connects TRBV27 to TRBJ2-5, with a possible D match to TRBD1 (6 bases). The V and J ends lost 7 bases and 6 bases respectively, with 15 bases between them. This CDR3 has 13 amino acids. CDR1 is MNHEY and CDR2 is SMNVEV in the germline V gene (reference sequence).

The chain uses TRBV4-3 and TRBJ2-1; 11 bases fit TRBD2. This CDR3 comprises 17 residues. With 0 bases clipped from V and 5 bases from J, the junction kept 6 bases outside the gene matches. Germline loops: CDR1 LGHNA, CDR2 YSLEER. For the CDR3, the DNA is TGCGCCAGCAGCCAAGAAATCAGACTAGCGGGGAACAATGAGCAGTTCTTC. It is translated as CASSQEIRLAGNNEQFF.

The chain carries TRBV5-1 and TRBJ2-5; D is perhaps TRBD1 (5 bases). The CDR3 length is 13 residues. Trimming stripped 2 bases from V and 2 bases from J, with 7 bases between. Germline values: CDR1 SGHRS, CDR2 YFSETQ. CDR3 DNA: TGCGCCAGCAGCTTAAAGGGGCAAGAGACCCAGTACTTC. This gives the protein CASSLKGQETQYF.

The V and J genes are TRBV7-9 and TRBJ1-1; D gene ambiguous. The CDR3 has 14 residues. Germline CDR1 reads SEHNR; CDR2 reads FQNEAQ (reference sequence). V shed 0 bases and J shed 6 bases, with 11 bases lying between them. CDR3: CASSLARARSEAFF. CDR3 DNA sequence: TGTGCCAGCAGCTTAGCGCGGGCTAGGTCTGAAGCTTTCTTT. The complete variable domain, with remaining parts taken from reference TRBV7-9 and TRBJ1-1, reads DTGVSQNPRHKITKRGQNVTFRCDPISEHNRLYWYRQTLGQGPEFLTYFQNEAQLEKSRLLSDRFSAERPKGSFSTLEIQRTEQGDSAMYLCASSLARARSEAFFGQGTRLTVV.

This clone was found a few times. V usage is TRBV18 and J usage is TRBJ1-3; 7 bases are shared with TRBD1. Germline V gene data show CDR1 as KGHSH and CDR2 as LQKENI. V shed 1 base and J 0 bases; nucleotides not matched to a gene: 3. The CDR3 has 16 residues. CDR3 region: CASSPRQGYSGNTIYF. The CDR3, as DNA: TGTGCCAGCTCACCACGACAGGGATACTCTGGAAACACCATATATTTT. The complete variable domain, with remaining parts taken from reference TRBV18 and TRBJ1-3, reads NAGVMQNPRHLVRRRGQEARLRCSPMKGHSHVYWYRQLPEEGLKFMVYLQKENIIDESGMPKERFSAEFPKEGPSILRIQQVVRGDSAAYFCASSPRQGYSGNTIYFGEGSWLTVV.

The rearrangement joins TRBV5-1 to TRBJ2-5; 16 nucleotides align to TRBD2. The CDR3 spans 19 residues. Germline CDR1 is SGHRS and CDR2 is YFSETQ. The V and J ends lost 4 bases and 1 base, in that order; junction bases with no gene match: 10. CDR3: CASSQHGTSGGAPQETQYF. As DNA, the CDR3 is TGCGCCAGCAGCCAGCACGGGACTAGCGGGGGGGCCCCCCAAGAGACCCAGTACTTC.

This clone was detected a few times. This chain joins TRBV5-6 and TRBJ1-5, with D possibly being TRBD1 (6 bases). V shed 3 bases and J shed 4 bases, with 8 bases lying between them. The V gene's germline CDR1 is SGHDT and CDR2 YYEEEE. The CDR3 length is 13 residues. CDR3 region: CASSYDRNQPQHF. CDR3 in DNA: TGTGCCAGCAGCTATGACAGGAATCAGCCCCAGCATTTT.

This clone was seen only a few times. J is TRBJ2-2 and V is TRBV7-6; TRBD2 matches at 7 bases. This CDR3 comprises 15 residues. Germline CDR1 SGHVS, CDR2 FNYEAQ. Unmatched junction bases numbered 2, after V lost 0 bases and J lost 4 bases. In DNA form, the CDR3 reads TGTGCCAGCAGCTTAGCGGGGAGGGGCACCGGGGAGCTGTTTTTT. This encodes CASSLAGRGTGELFF.

This clone has just a few counts. The chain joins TRBV11-1 to TRBJ2-7, with D unresolved. Germline V gives CDR1 SGHAT, CDR2 FQDESV (reference sequence). Trimming pared 8 bases from V and 6 bases from J, leaving 11 bases between. The CDR3 loop spans 11 amino acids. The CDR3 bases are TGTGCCAGCCGTGGGTATGGCGAGCAGTACTTC. Residues: CASRGYGEQYF. Combining the CDR3 with reference TRBV11-1 and TRBJ2-7 gives the whole variable domain EAEVAQSPRYKITEKSQAVAFWCDPISGHATLYWYRQILGQGPELLVQFQDESVVDDSQLPKDRFSAERLKGVDSTLKIQPAELGDSAMYLCASRGYGEQYFGPGTRLTVT.

The chain combines TRBV7-8 with TRBJ2-7; 7 nucleotides agree with TRBD1. V lost 6 bases to trimming and J lost 5 bases; unmatched junction nucleotides: 13. CDR1 SGHVS and CDR2 FQNEAQ come from the germline V gene. This CDR3 has 15 residues. The CDR3 DNA sequence: TGTGCCAGCAGTTCTTACCCGCGACAGGGCCACGAGCAGTACTTC. It specifies CASSSYPRQGHEQYF.

This clone was detected only a few times. The chain couples TRBV7-3 to TRBJ1-1; tentatively, D is TRBD1 (6 bases). CDR3 length: 13 amino acids. The germline CDR1 and CDR2 sequences are SGHTA and FQGTGA. Trimming shortened V by 4 bases and J by 8 bases, and 14 bases separated the two germline ends. The CDR3 region is CASSSRDIGEAFF. The CDR3 DNA reads as TGTGCCAGCAGCTCCCGGGACATTGGCGAAGCTTTCTTT.

The chain recombines TRBV5-6 with TRBJ2-5, with 12 bases lining up with TRBD2. The CDR3 sequence is 15 residues long. The germline V gene encodes CDR1 SGHDT and CDR2 YYEEEE. V lost 4 bases and J lost 2; bases outside the gene matches: 3. The CDR3 sequence: CASSRLAGVQETQYF. CDR3 DNA sequence: TGTGCCAGCAGCAGACTAGCGGGGGTTCAAGAGACCCAGTACTTC.

This clone was counted only a few times. The chain combines TRBV9 with TRBJ2-7, with D possibly called TRBD1 or TRBD2 (6 bases each). The CDR3 spans 16 residues. Germline V gene data show CDR1 as SGDLS and CDR2 as YYNGEE. Trimming shortened V by 1 base and J by 5 bases, and 19 bases separated the two germline ends. The CDR3 protein is CASSVNPLARGDEQYF. The CDR3 DNA sequence: TGTGCCAGCAGCGTAAACCCCCTCGCTAGGGGGGACGAGCAGTACTTC.

This clone showed up just a few times. The chain is built from TRBV30 and TRBJ1-5; perhaps TRBD1 as D (5 bases). Germline V lookup: CDR1 GTSNPN, CDR2 SVGIG (reference sequence). With 5 bases removed from V and 6 bases from J, the gap between germline ends came to 17 bases. The CDR3 spans 14 residues. This CDR3 is CAWGRWGTSQPQHF. In DNA, the CDR3 is TGTGCCTGGGGACGGTGGGGGACTAGTCAGCCCCAGCATTTT.

Remarks on this clone: Other DNA sequences in the same sample also yield this CDR3. The CDR3, as DNA: TGTGCCACCAGCAGGGACAGAGGCTACGAGCAGTACTTC. Its translation: CATSRDRGYEQYF. The V call is TRBV15, the J call TRBJ2-7, with TRBD1 as a possible D gene (6 bases). Looked up from germline, CDR1 is LNHNV and CDR2 is YYDKDF (reference sequence). This CDR3 spans 13 amino acids. V lost 3 bases and J lost 3, with 9 bases in between.

A few counts support this clone. The chain employs TRBV4-2 and TRBJ2-2; possibly TRBD1 for D (6 bases). Per germline, CDR1 LGHNA and CDR2 YNFKEQ. The ends were cut back, 4 bases at V and 6 bases at J, with 15 bases in the middle. The CDR3 sequence is 15 residues long. In DNA form, the CDR3 reads TGTGCCAGCAGCCCTAGACAGGCGGAATCCGGGGAGCTGTTTTTT. It encodes CASSPRQAESGELFF.

This clone has a handful of counts. This chain links TRBV29-1 with TRBJ2-5, with 7 bases matching TRBD1. The V and J ends lost 6 bases and 11 bases, in that order; junction bases with no gene match: 12. This CDR3 is built from 12 residues. Germline V lookup: CDR1 SQVTM, CDR2 ANQGSEA. For the CDR3, the DNA is TGCAGCGTCTCCGGGACAGCCTTCTCGCAGTACTTC. Protein sequence: CSVSGTAFSQYF.

The chain is built from TRBV19 and TRBJ1-3; TRBD1 aligns across 7 bases. With 3 bases clipped from V and 8 bases from J, the junction kept 4 bases outside the gene matches. Germline V gives CDR1 LNHDA, CDR2 SQIVND (reference sequence). The CDR3 length is 13 residues. CDR3 in amino acids: CASSIAGGDTIYF. The CDR3 coding sequence is TGTGCCAGTAGTATTGCAGGGGGAGACACCATATATTTT.

The chain carries TRBV25-1 and TRBJ2-1; D remains unclear. The germline V and J ends were trimmed by 4 bases and 8 bases, with 18 bases remaining between them. This CDR3 region has 15 residues. Germline V CDR1 and CDR2: MGHDK, SYGVNS. The CDR3 loop reads CASSARFSTGYEQFF. In DNA, the CDR3 is TGTGCCAGCAGTGCCCGGTTCTCGACCGGCTATGAGCAGTTCTTC.

This clone was seen more than once but under ten times. This chain links TRBV20-1 with TRBJ2-1; D not certain. CDR3 length equals 11 residues. V lost 3 bases and J lost 11, with 11 bases in between. CDR1 is DFQATT, CDR2 SNEGSKA, per germline (reference sequence). The CDR3 DNA reads as TGCAGTGCTAGTTTGTCGCGCCAGCAGTTCTTC. Translating gives CSASLSRQQFF.

There are a few counts of this clone. V is TRBV29-1 and J is TRBJ2-3; TRBD2 might be the D (6 bases). Trimming took off 3 bases at V and 4 bases at J, with 11 bases between the two ends. Looked up from germline, CDR1 is SQVTM and CDR2 is ANQGSEA. The CDR3 consists of 13 residues. CDR3 amino acids: CSVDGSGADTQYF. The CDR3 nucleotides read TGCAGCGTTGACGGTAGCGGCGCAGATACGCAGTATTTT.

The V gene is TRBV5-4, the J gene TRBJ2-5, with TRBD2 matching 12 bases. This CDR3 has 16 residues. Germline V gene lookup returns CDR1 SGHNT and CDR2 YYREEE (reference sequence). Trimming took 4 bases from V and 1 from J; bases not matched to a gene: 5. CDR3 residues: CASSPGLAGFQETQYF. CDR3 DNA sequence: TGTGCCAGCAGCCCCGGACTAGCGGGGTTCCAAGAGACCCAGTACTTC.

This clone showed up just a few times. The chain joins TRBV28 to TRBJ2-7; D is ambiguous. Trimming shortened V by 7 bases and J by 2 bases, and 15 bases separated the two germline ends. The CDR3 consists of 14 residues. CDR1 is MDHEN and CDR2 is SYDVKM in the germline V gene. For the CDR3, the DNA is TGTGCCAGCAATAGTCGCAGCCGACCCTACGAGCAGTACTTC. This translates into CASNSRSRPYEQYF.

This clone showed up just a few times. The rearrangement links TRBV7-9 to TRBJ1-5, with a possible D match to TRBD1 (6 bases). V shed 5 bases and J shed 7 bases, with 15 bases lying between them. The CDR3 spans 14 residues. From germline, CDR1 is SEHNR and CDR2 FQNEAQ (reference sequence). The CDR3 DNA follows: TGTGCCAGCAGCCCCTCTACAGGGTCCCAGCCCCAGCATTTT. This gives the protein CASSPSTGSQPQHF.

The genes are TRBV6-6 and TRBJ2-2; perhaps TRBD1 as D (5 bases). There are 14 residues in the CDR3. Germline CDR1 MNHNY, CDR2 SVGAGI (reference sequence). Trimming pared 8 bases from V and 4 bases from J, leaving 14 bases between. The CDR3 loop is CASQPTESTGELFF. DNA of the CDR3: TGTGCCAGCCAGCCGACAGAAAGCACCGGGGAGCTGTTTTTT.

This clone was recorded at least ten times. The V call is TRBV30, the J call TRBJ2-5; tentative D call: TRBD1 (5 bases). This CDR3 is 12 amino acids long. The germline V gene encodes CDR1 GTSNPN and CDR2 SVGIG (reference sequence). V lost 3 bases and J lost 5, with 10 bases in between. Written as DNA, the CDR3 is TGTGCCTGGAGGGGGCGTGGGGAGACCCAGTACTTC. This sequence encodes CAWRGRGETQYF.

The J gene is TRBJ2-7, the V gene TRBV7-9; no clear D gene. Germline V lookup: CDR1 SEHNR, CDR2 FQNEAQ (reference sequence). The V gene lost 4 bases and the J gene lost 6 bases, with 16 bases spanning the gap. The CDR3 loop spans 14 amino acids. CDR3 amino acids: CASSSHVPKAEQYF. The CDR3 DNA sequence: TGTGCCAGCAGCTCTCACGTGCCAAAGGCCGAGCAGTACTTC.

This clone was found a few times. The genes are TRBV7-9 and TRBJ1-1; possibly TRBD1 for D (5 bases). Germline-derived CDR1 and CDR2 are SEHNR and FQNEAQ (reference sequence). CDR3 length: 14 residues. The ends were cut back, 5 bases at V and 1 base at J, with 11 bases in the middle. CDR3: CASSLPGGNTEAFF. CDR3 sequence (DNA): TGTGCCAGCAGCCTCCCTGGGGGGAACACTGAAGCTTTCTTT.

The genes are TRBV7-2 and TRBJ1-4; tentative D call: TRBD1 (5 bases). This CDR3 spans 15 amino acids. Trimming shortened V by 1 base and J by 2 bases, and 8 bases separated the two germline ends. CDR1 is SGHTA and CDR2 is FQGNSA in the germline V gene. The CDR3 DNA follows: TGTGCCAGCAGCTTAGTAGAGGGGACTAATGAAAAACTGTTTTTT. It specifies CASSLVEGTNEKLFF.

The rearrangement joins TRBV6-1 to TRBJ2-7; D might be TRBD1 (6 bases). The CDR3 spans 15 residues. V was pared by 1 base and J by 4 bases, with 14 bases between. Germline V gives CDR1 MNHNS, CDR2 SASEGT. The CDR3 region is CASSEVTGQSYEQYF. The CDR3 region has the DNA TGTGCCAGCAGTGAAGTAACCGGACAGAGTTACGAGCAGTACTTC.